These 24 T cell receptor beta chains were all obtained from the same sample, sequenced in a study of blood T cell repertoires in COVID-19. Method: immunoSEQ multiplex PCR; TCRdb's copy keeps in-frame clones and lacks some. This sample has a few hundred thousand clones, with around 84% found just once. Sequencing was performed on peripheral blood. The receptors were sampled from a woman under 30 with acute or convalescent COVID-19.

The chain uses TRBV29-1 and TRBJ2-2; 10 nucleotides align to TRBD1. The CDR3 is 15 residues long. Trimming took 4 bases from V and 5 from J; bases not matched to a gene: 7. Looked up from germline, CDR1 is SQVTM and CDR2 is ANQGSEA. The CDR3 is CSVGRQGARTGELFF. In DNA form, the CDR3 reads TGCAGCGTTGGTCGACAGGGGGCAAGGACCGGGGAGCTGTTTTTT.

V gene TRBV10-3 combines with J gene TRBJ1-6; a weak D match, TRBD1 (5 bases). CDR1 is ENHRY, CDR2 SYGVKD, per germline. V was clipped by 4 bases and J by 9 bases, with 13 bases between them. The CDR3 runs to 14 residues. CDR3 DNA: TGTGCCATCAGTGGACAGCCGGGTGGTTCACCCCTCCACTTT. Residues: CAISGQPGGSPLHF.

The chain uses TRBV13 and TRBJ2-7; D perhaps matches TRBD1 (6 bases). CDR1 and CDR2 from the germline V gene are PRHDT and FYEKMQ (reference sequence). This CDR3 has 14 residues. V lost 0 bases to trimming and J lost 4 bases, with 10 bases between them. In nucleotides, the CDR3 is TGTGCCAGCAGCTTAGGTGCAGGGGTTTACGAGCAGTACTTC. It codes for CASSLGAGVYEQYF.

The J gene is TRBJ2-7, the V gene TRBV6-5; D remains ambiguous. CDR1 is MNHEY, CDR2 SVGAGI, per germline. The length of the CDR3 is 15 residues. V was clipped by 7 bases and J by 0 bases, with 16 bases between them. The CDR3 reads CASTAAPLVSYEQYF. CDR3 bases: TGTGCCAGCACCGCCGCCCCACTGGTCTCCTACGAGCAGTACTTC.

V gene TRBV5-1 combines with J gene TRBJ1-6; D remains unclear. The CDR3 totals 15 residues. Per germline, CDR1 SGHRS and CDR2 YFSETQ. V gave up 1 base and J gave up 8 bases, with 13 bases separating them. CDR3 protein: CASSLNGFLDSPLHF. CDR3 bases: TGCGCCAGCAGCTTGAACGGGTTTCTGGATTCACCCCTCCACTTT.

The V gene is TRBV5-4, the J gene TRBJ1-2; possible D gene TRBD1, 5 bases. In germline, CDR1 is SGHNT, CDR2 YYREEE (reference sequence). The CDR3 covers 13 residues. V was pared by 3 bases and J by 4 bases, with 10 bases between. CDR3 region: CASSSGNRYGYTF. The CDR3 nucleotides read TGTGCCAGCAGCTCAGGGAACCGCTATGGCTACACCTTC.

This chain joins TRBV28 and TRBJ1-5; D remains unclear. Germline CDR1 MDHEN, CDR2 SYDVKM. This CDR3 is 15 amino acids long. The V end lost 0 bases, the J end lost 0 bases, and 6 bases lay between the germline ends. CDR3 amino acids: CASSLWRISNQPQHF. The CDR3 DNA reads TGTGCCAGCAGTTTATGGAGGATTAGCAATCAGCCCCAGCATTTT.

This chain joins TRBV6-6 and TRBJ2-3, with 9 bases fitting TRBD2. This CDR3 is 18 amino acids long. The J segment lost 1 base and the V segment lost 5 bases, leaving 13 bases of the junction unmatched. CDR1 and CDR2 from the germline V gene are MNHNY and SVGAGI (reference sequence). The CDR3 protein is CASSQQAGGCNRTDTQYF. CDR3 sequence (DNA): TGTGCCAGCAGTCAACAAGCGGGGGGTTGCAATCGCACAGATACGCAGTATTTT.

This clone was observed a single time. The chain links TRBV7-3 to TRBJ1-2; D possibly corresponds to TRBD1 (6 bases). The ends were cut back, 6 bases at V and 11 bases at J, with 19 bases in the middle. Germline V gene data show CDR1 as SGHTA and CDR2 as FQGTGA. The CDR3 length is 13 residues. CDR3 loop: CASRLETGSQYTF. CDR3 in DNA: TGTGCCAGCAGGTTGGAGACAGGCTCCCAATACACCTTC.

The chain recombines TRBV2 with TRBJ1-1; 7 positions match TRBD1. CDR1 is SNHLY, CDR2 FYNNEI, per germline. The CDR3 runs to 16 residues. The V and J ends lost 6 bases and 2 bases, in that order; junction bases with no gene match: 12. The CDR3 DNA reads TGTGCCAGCAGCAACGACAGGGTGGGGTCCAACACTGAAGCTTTCTTT. It encodes CASSNDRVGSNTEAFF.

The chain combines TRBV5-6 with TRBJ1-4, with D uncertain. Germline assignment: CDR1 SGHDT and CDR2 YYEEEE. CDR3 length equals 14 residues. V dropped 4 bases and J dropped 5 bases, with 12 bases sitting between them. The CDR3 DNA reads as TGTGCCAGCAGCCCCTGTGGCCCGAATGAAAAACTGTTTTTT. Translating gives CASSPCGPNEKLFF.

This clone was counted a single time. V usage is TRBV6-5 and J usage is TRBJ1-1; no clear D gene. V dropped 5 bases and J dropped 8 bases, with 18 bases sitting between them. From germline, CDR1 is MNHEY and CDR2 SVGAGI. The CDR3 is 14 residues long. The CDR3 region has the DNA TGTGCCAGCAGTCTCAACGGGGTGAACCTAGAAGCTTTCTTT. Amino acids: CASSLNGVNLEAFF.

The CDR3 bases are TGTGCCAGCAGCCCGCGACAGGGCGGCTACACCTTC. Translated: CASSPRQGGYTF. The V call is TRBV5-5, the J call TRBJ1-2; TRBD1 agrees at 7 bases. The CDR3 extends over 12 amino acids. Trimming removed 4 bases from V and 8 bases from J; junction bases left unmatched: 5. Germline lookup yields CDR1 SGHKS and CDR2 YYEKEE (reference sequence). The variable domain in full, with the rest retrieved from reference TRBV5-5 and TRBJ1-2, is DAGVTQSPTHLIKTRGQQVTLRCSPISGHKSVSWYQQVLGQGPQFIFQYYEKEERGRGNFPDRFSARQFPNYSSELNVNALLLGDSALYLCASSPRQGGYTFGSGTRLTVV.

The rearrangement uses TRBV7-3 and TRBJ2-3; 12 bases line up with TRBD2. The CDR3 loop spans 18 amino acids. Germline V gene sequence: CDR1 SGHTA, CDR2 FQGTGA. V lost 0 bases, J lost 5 bases, and 9 bases stayed unmatched. CDR3 in DNA: TGTGCCAGCAGCTTAACCCCTAGGCTAGCGGGAGGGCAAGATACGCAGTATTTT. Its translation: CASSLTPRLAGGQDTQYF.

This chain connects TRBV5-6 to TRBJ1-2, with a weak D call TRBD1 (5 bases). CDR3 length equals 15 residues. The V end lost 1 base, the J end lost 8 bases, and 18 bases lay between the germline ends. CDR1 and CDR2 (germline): SGHDT, YYEEEE. CDR3 sequence reads: CASSLSNQGFRGYTF. The CDR3 nucleotides read TGTGCCAGCAGCTTGTCGAACCAGGGATTCCGGGGCTACACCTTC.

The V call is TRBV10-3, the J call TRBJ1-2; 7 positions agree with TRBD1. The CDR3 loop spans 16 amino acids. V gave up 5 bases and J gave up 2 bases; unmatched junction bases: 11. Germline lookup yields CDR1 ENHRY and CDR2 SYGVKD. Written as DNA, the CDR3 is TGTGCCATCAGTTTCGGGGACAGCCTCTTAAACTATGGCTACACCTTC. Its translation is CAISFGDSLLNYGYTF.

The chain uses TRBV3-1 (or the pseudogene TRBV3-2) and TRBJ2-3; D possibly corresponds to TRBD2 (6 bases). The CDR3 length is 16 residues. Germline CDR1 LGHDT, CDR2 YNNKEL (reference sequence). The V end lost 2 bases, the J end lost 0 bases, and 12 bases lay between the germline ends. The CDR3 protein is CASSQPTSPSTDTQYF. In nucleotides, the CDR3 is TGTGCCAGCAGCCAACCAACTAGCCCTAGCACAGATACGCAGTATTTT.

V usage is TRBV2 and J usage is TRBJ2-5, with TRBD2 matching 7 bases. CDR3 length: 13 amino acids. J was trimmed by 2 bases and V by 6 bases; bases with no gene match: 3. Germline values: CDR1 SNHLY, CDR2 FYNNEI. DNA for the CDR3: TGTGCCAGCAGGCGGGACTATCAAGAGACCCAGTACTTC. Its translation: CASRRDYQETQYF.

The chain carries TRBV19 and TRBJ2-1; 8 bases are a match to TRBD2. This CDR3 region has 14 residues. With 7 bases clipped from V and 5 bases from J, the junction kept 7 bases outside the gene matches. CDR1 is LNHDA and CDR2 is SQIVND in the germline V gene (reference sequence). The CDR3 protein is CASMSGSSHNEQFF. The DNA for the CDR3 is TGTGCCAGTATGAGCGGGAGTTCCCACAATGAGCAGTTCTTC.

The V gene is TRBV6-2 or TRBV6-3, the J gene TRBJ2-7, with a weak D call TRBD2 (6 bases). CDR3 length equals 19 residues. The germline V gene has CDR1 MNHEY and CDR2 SVGEGT. The V gene lost 6 bases and the J gene lost 5 bases, with 32 bases spanning the gap. In DNA form, the CDR3 reads TGTGCCAGCAGCCCCCCCGGGGGAAAAATATCCATCAGCCGCAACGAGCAGTACTTC. Protein product: CASSPPGGKISISRNEQYF.

This clone was seen a single time. This sequence joins TRBV3-1 (or the pseudogene TRBV3-2) and TRBJ1-2; 7 nucleotides align to TRBD1. In germline, CDR1 is LGHDT, CDR2 YNNKEL (reference sequence). The CDR3 totals 14 residues. The ends lost 0 bases at V and 7 bases at J; junction bases unmatched: 5. The DNA for the CDR3 is TGTGCCAGCAGCCAAGACCCGGGACAGCCTGGCTACACCTTC. Translated, it gives CASSQDPGQPGYTF.

The J gene is TRBJ1-5, the V gene TRBV7-3, with D uncertain. Trimming removed 2 bases at V and 0 bases at J, with 11 bases between. Germline CDR1 reads SGHTA; CDR2 reads FQGTGA. CDR3 length equals 16 residues. The CDR3 here is CASSLGPGNSNQPQHF. The DNA of the CDR3 is TGTGCCAGCAGCTTAGGGCCGGGGAATAGCAATCAGCCCCAGCATTTT. Full variable domain (rest looked up from reference TRBV7-3 and TRBJ1-5): GAGVSQTPSNKVTEKGKYVELRCDPISGHTALYWYRQSLGQGPEFLIYFQGTGAADDSGLPNDRFFAVRPEGSVSTLKIQRTERGDSAVYLCASSLGPGNSNQPQHFGDGTRLSIL.

This rearrangement joins TRBV2 to TRBJ1-1; tentatively, D is TRBD1 (5 bases). There are 15 residues in the CDR3. Germline-derived CDR1 and CDR2 are SNHLY and FYNNEI. Trimming removed 7 bases at V and 4 bases at J, with 19 bases between. The DNA for the CDR3 is TGTGCCAGCAAGGTGGGGCCACTCGATTTCACTGAAGCTTTCTTT. Its translation: CASKVGPLDFTEAFF.

This clone has only a few counts. V is TRBV5-1 and J is TRBJ1-3; 9 bases are shared with TRBD1. This CDR3 has 20 amino acids. The germline V gene encodes CDR1 SGHRS and CDR2 YFSETQ. Unmatched junction bases numbered 17, after V lost 4 bases and J lost 0 bases. CDR3 DNA: TGCGCCAGCAGCGATAACCCACTTACGACAGGGGGGAACTCTGGAAACACCATATATTTT. Its protein product is CASSDNPLTTGGNSGNTIYF.